This T cell receptor beta chain was found in a study of shared clonotypes between healthy human individuals. Each replicate PCR on the sorted subsets used around 200 ng DNA (around 30,000 T cell genomes). Produced via immunoSEQ multiplex PCR; TCRdb's table is partial and in-frame only. The sample shows 600,000 to 700,000 clones, around 78% of them seen only once. There were no recent acute infections or vaccinations among the donors, who were healthy HIV-negative adults. Broader study findings: The diversity represented, both genetic and in exposure history, was limited by few donors. Larger estimated richness was generally recorded for naive subsets relative to memory subsets.

Of note for this clone: Antigen specificity is unknown.

Per germline, CDR1 SQVTM and CDR2 ANQGSEA. V lost 0 bases, J lost 6 bases, and 9 bases lay in between. The CDR3 spans 13 residues. The rearrangement joins TRBV29-1 to TRBJ2-1; D remains ambiguous. The specimen sequenced was memory CD4+ T cells sorted from blood. Specified subset: CD45RA-negative fraction. The sequence was obtained from a woman aged 25-40 years in good health. CDR3 in DNA: TGCAGCGTTGAAGATCTGGCTACCAATGAGCAGTTCTTC. It yields the protein CSVEDLATNEQFF.